This is a list of T cell receptor beta chains from one sample in a study of shared clonotypes between healthy human individuals. Here immunoSEQ multiplex PCR was the method, and the copy in TCRdb shows in-frame clones only, minus some. Here the sample spans fewer than 100,000 clones, 67% being singletons. Input material: memory CD8+ T cells sorted from blood. Receptors originate from a man younger than 45 in good health. The CDR3 runs from the conserved cysteine through the conserved F or W. The D gene is left open where the match is weak. Clone size is stated in some rows and not others, as once, few, many or a class when expanded.

j_call,clone_size,cdr3_length,d_call,v_call,cdr3_nt,cdr3_aa
TRBJ2-3,few,12,TRBD2,TRBV29-1,TGCAGCGTTGACACAACCGGGACTAGAAAGGATTTT,CSVDTTGTRKDF
TRBJ1-5,NA,13,NA,TRBV5-8,TGTGCCAGCAGCCGTCGGGGGGATCAGCCCCAGCATTTT,CASSRRGDQPQHF
TRBJ2-1,NA,14,TRBD1,TRBV27,TGTGCCAGCAGTATACTCACAGGGGGAAATGAGCAGTTCTTC,CASSILTGGNEQFF
TRBJ1-2,many,14,TRBD1,TRBV28,TGTGCCAGCAGTTCCGGACAGGGAGTCTATGGCTACACCTTC,CASSSGQGVYGYTF
TRBJ2-2,NA,15,NA,TRBV5-5,TGTGCCAGCAGCTTGCGCAGGGAGACCACCGGGGAGCTGTTTTTT,CASSLRRETTGELFF
TRBJ1-2,NA,15,TRBD1,TRBV7-8,TGTGCCAGCAGCCCCGGACAGGCCCGTAACTATGGCTACACCTTC,CASSPGQARNYGYTF
TRBJ2-2,NA,16,TRBD1,TRBV4-3,TGCGCCAGCAGCCCTGGACAGGGGTCCTTCACCGGGGAGCTGTTTTTT,CASSPGQGSFTGELFF
TRBJ1-5,NA,16,NA,TRBV19,TGTGCCAGTAGACAGAACGGACCGATTAGCAATCAGCCCCAGCATTTT,CASRQNGPISNQPQHF
TRBJ1-2,NA,15,NA,TRBV27,TGTGCCAGCAGTTATGACGCCGGGATATTAACTAGCTACACCTTC,CASSYDAGILTSYTF
TRBJ2-7,few,11,NA,TRBV5-6,TGTGCCAGCAGCTTGACGAGCGAGCAGTACTTC,CASSLTSEQYF
TRBJ2-1,once,14,TRBD1,TRBV5-1,TGCGCCAGCAGCCCGACAGGGCAATACAATGAGCAGTTCTTC,CASSPTGQYNEQFF
TRBJ2-6,few,15,NA,TRBV6-4,TGTGCCAGCAGTGACTCGGTTTCTGGGGCCAACGTCCTGACTTTC,CASSDSVSGANVLTF
TRBJ1-5,few,14,TRBD1,TRBV2,TGTGCCAGCAGTCCCGGGACAGGGATTCAGCCCCAGCATTTT,CASSPGTGIQPQHF
TRBJ2-2,few,13,NA,TRBV9,TGTGCCAGCACGGGTGAGACACTCGGGGAGCTGTTTTTT,CASTGETLGELFF
TRBJ2-4,NA,16,NA,TRBV15,TGTGCCACCAGCGTGGGATTACAGGGAACCAAAAACATTCAGTACTTC,CATSVGLQGTKNIQYF
TRBJ2-7,NA,13,NA,TRBV7-2,TGTGCCAGCAGCTCAAATACCTTAGGCCAGCAGTACTTC,CASSSNTLGQQYF
TRBJ2-7,few,14,TRBD2,TRBV28,TGTGCCAGCAGAAATAAGCGGGATCTCTACGAGCAGTACTTC,CASRNKRDLYEQYF
TRBJ2-7,NA,17,NA,TRBV9,TGTGCCAGCAGCGTAGGTGTACAAATCTCAGACTCCTACGAGCAGTACTTC,CASSVGVQISDSYEQYF
TRBJ2-1,NA,17,NA,TRBV9,TGTGCCAGCAGCGTAGATAGTGCGGCGGGACCTTACAATGAGCAGTTCTTC,CASSVDSAAGPYNEQFF
TRBJ2-2,NA,14,NA,TRBV7-3,TGTGCCAGCAGCAGAACAGGGTCCGCCGGGGAGCTGTTTTTT,CASSRTGSAGELFF
TRBJ1-1,NA,15,NA,TRBV27,TGTGCCAGCAGTATCCTTGGGGGCGGAACACCTGAAGCTTTCTTT,CASSILGGGTPEAFF
TRBJ2-1,NA,15,NA,TRBV11-2,TGTGCCAGCAGCTTAGTTCAGGGAATCTACAATGAGCAGTTCTTC,CASSLVQGIYNEQFF